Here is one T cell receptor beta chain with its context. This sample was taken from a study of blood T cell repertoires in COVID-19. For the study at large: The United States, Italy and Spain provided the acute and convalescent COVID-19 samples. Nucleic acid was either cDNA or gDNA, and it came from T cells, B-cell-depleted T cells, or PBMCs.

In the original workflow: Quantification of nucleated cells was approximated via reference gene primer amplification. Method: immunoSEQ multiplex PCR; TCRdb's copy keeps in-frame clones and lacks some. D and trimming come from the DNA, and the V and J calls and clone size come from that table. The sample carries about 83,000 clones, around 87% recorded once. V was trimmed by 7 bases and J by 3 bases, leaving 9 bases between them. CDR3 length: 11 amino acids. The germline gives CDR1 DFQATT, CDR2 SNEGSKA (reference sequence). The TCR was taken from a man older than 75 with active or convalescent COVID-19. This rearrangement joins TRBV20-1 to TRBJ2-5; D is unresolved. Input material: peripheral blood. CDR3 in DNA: TGCAGTGGTTCGACAAAAGAGACCCAGTACTTC. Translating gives CSGSTKETQYF.